Sequencing of this T cell receptor (beta chain) was carried out in a study of tumor and adjacent non-tumor tissue in lung cancer. Study in general: Patients were aged roughly 31 to 76, roughly nine men and a handful of women, stage I to III. Findings and limits, study-wide: Significantly higher TCR diversity was found in tumor than normal lung.

The library came from three nested PCR rounds adapted from ARM-PCR protocols. TCRdb passed the multiplex PCR reads through MiXCR, listing each CDR3 protein once. The sample has 44,000 or so distinct CDR3 sequences; roughly two thirds are singletons. This clonotype was picked up many times. Its antigen remains unidentified. V gave up 2 bases and J gave up 6 bases, with 13 bases separating them. Germline CDR1 MNHEY, CDR2 SVGAGI. The CDR3 sequence is 14 residues long. No cell sorting was done before RNA was extracted from the tissue. The normal lung tissue was taken more than 3 cm from the tumor edge. Sequenced material: distant non-tumor lung tissue. The chain recombines TRBV6-5 with TRBJ1-2, with a tentative D call TRBD1 (5 bases). This receptor was obtained from a middle-aged woman with non-small cell lung cancer. CDR3 DNA: TGTGCCAGCAGTTACGATGGGGGAAGGGATGGCTACACCTTC. Translation: CASSYDGGRDGYTF.